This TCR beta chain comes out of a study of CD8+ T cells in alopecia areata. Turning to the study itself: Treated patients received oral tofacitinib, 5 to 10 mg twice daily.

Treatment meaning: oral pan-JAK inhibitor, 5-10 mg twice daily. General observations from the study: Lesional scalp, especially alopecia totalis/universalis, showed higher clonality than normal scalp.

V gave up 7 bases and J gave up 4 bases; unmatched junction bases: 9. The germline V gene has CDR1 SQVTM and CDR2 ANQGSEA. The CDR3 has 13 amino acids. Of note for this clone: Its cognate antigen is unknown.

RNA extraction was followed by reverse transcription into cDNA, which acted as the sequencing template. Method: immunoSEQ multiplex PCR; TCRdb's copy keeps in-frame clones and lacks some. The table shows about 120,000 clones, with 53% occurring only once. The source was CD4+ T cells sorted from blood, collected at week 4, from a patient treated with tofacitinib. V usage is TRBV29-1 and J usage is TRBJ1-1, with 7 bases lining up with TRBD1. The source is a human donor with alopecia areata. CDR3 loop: CSEARGGGTEAFF. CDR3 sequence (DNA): TGCAGCGAAGCGAGAGGGGGCGGCACTGAAGCTTTCTTT.